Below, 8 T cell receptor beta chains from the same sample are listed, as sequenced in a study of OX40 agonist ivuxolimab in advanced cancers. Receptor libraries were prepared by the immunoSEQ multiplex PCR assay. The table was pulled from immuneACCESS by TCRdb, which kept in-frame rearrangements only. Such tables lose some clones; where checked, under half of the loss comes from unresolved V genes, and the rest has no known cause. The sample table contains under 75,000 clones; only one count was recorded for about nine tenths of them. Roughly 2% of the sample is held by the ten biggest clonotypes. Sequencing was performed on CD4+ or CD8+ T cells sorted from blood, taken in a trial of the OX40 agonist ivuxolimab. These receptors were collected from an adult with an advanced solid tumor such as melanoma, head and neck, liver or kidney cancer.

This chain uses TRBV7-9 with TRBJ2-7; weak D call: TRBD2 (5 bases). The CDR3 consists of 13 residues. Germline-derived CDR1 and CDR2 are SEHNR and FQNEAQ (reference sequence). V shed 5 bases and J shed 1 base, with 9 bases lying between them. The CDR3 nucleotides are TGTGCCAGCAGCCCAGGACTGTCCTACGAGCAGTACTTC. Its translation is CASSPGLSYEQYF.

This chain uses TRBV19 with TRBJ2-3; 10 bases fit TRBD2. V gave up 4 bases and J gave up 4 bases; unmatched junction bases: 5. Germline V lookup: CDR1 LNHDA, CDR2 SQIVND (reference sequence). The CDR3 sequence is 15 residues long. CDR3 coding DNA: TGTGCCAGTAGTACGCTAGCGGGAGTCTCAGATACGCAGTATTTT. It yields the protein CASSTLAGVSDTQYF.

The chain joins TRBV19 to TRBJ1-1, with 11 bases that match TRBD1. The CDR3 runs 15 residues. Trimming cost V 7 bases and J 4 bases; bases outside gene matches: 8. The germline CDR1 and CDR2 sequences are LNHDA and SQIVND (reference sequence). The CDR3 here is CASKDRGRSGTEAFF. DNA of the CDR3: TGTGCCAGTAAGGACAGGGGGCGATCAGGCACTGAAGCTTTCTTT.

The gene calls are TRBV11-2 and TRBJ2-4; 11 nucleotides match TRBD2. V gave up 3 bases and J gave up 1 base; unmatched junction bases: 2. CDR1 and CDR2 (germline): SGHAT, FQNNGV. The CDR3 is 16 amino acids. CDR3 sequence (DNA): TGTGCCAGCAGCTTTAGCGGGAGGGCCGCCAAAAACATTCAGTACTTC. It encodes CASSFSGRAAKNIQYF. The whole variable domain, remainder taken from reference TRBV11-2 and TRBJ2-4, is EAGVAQSPRYKIIEKRQSVAFWCNPISGHATLYWYQQILGQGPKLLIQFQNNGVVDDSQLPKDRFSAERLKGVDSTLKIQPAKLEDSAVYLCASSFSGRAAKNIQYFGAGTRLSVL.

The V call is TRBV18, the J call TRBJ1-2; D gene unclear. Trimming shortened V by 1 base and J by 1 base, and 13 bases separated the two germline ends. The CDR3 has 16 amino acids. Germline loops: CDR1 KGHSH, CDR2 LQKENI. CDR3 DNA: TGTGCCAGCTCACCACTAAACAGCTTGTATAACTATGGCTACACCTTC. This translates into CASSPLNSLYNYGYTF.

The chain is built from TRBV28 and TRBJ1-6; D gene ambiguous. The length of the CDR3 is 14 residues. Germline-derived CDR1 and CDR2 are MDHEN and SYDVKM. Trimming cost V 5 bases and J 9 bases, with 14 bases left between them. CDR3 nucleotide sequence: TGTGCCAGCAGTCCCGATAGCGTCCTTTCACCCCTCCACTTT. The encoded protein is CASSPDSVLSPLHF.

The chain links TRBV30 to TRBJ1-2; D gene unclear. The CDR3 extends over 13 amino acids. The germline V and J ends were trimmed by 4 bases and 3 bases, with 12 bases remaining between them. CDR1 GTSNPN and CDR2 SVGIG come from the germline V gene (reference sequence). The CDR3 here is CAWTHRGDYGYTF. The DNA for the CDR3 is TGTGCCTGGACCCATCGGGGAGACTATGGCTACACCTTC.

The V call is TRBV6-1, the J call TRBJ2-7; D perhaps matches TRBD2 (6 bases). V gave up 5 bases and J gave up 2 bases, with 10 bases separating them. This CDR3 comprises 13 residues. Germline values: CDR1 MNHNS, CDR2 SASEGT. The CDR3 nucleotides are TGTGCCAGCAGTCGGGGGTTTCCCTACGAGCAGTACTTC. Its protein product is CASSRGFPYEQYF.